This T cell receptor (beta chain) was profiled in a study of long-term antiretroviral therapy in people with HIV. The United States was where all participants with HIV were treated. Specimens retained 1-10 million cryopreserved PBMC preceding DNA extraction. It was version v3.0 of the immunoSEQ assay that was run at survey level. Profiled with immunoSEQ multiplex PCR; TCRdb holds only in-frame clones, not every one. The table includes roughly 16,000 clones, roughly nine tenths detected once. CDR3 length equals 16 residues. V shed 3 bases, J shed 4 bases, and the junction held 10 bases outside the gene matches. Per germline, CDR1 LNHDA and CDR2 SQIVND (reference sequence).

This sequence was found in a man aged 60-69 years with HIV. This specimen was unsorted PBMCs, taken 0.3 years after starting antiretroviral therapy. The J gene is TRBJ1-2, the V gene TRBV19; 8 nucleotides line up with TRBD1. CDR3 nucleotides: TGTGCCAGTAGTATTCCGGGACAGGCGCACCTCTATGGCTACACCTTC. Encoded protein: CASSIPGQAHLYGYTF. The full variable domain, completed using reference TRBV19 and TRBJ1-2, is DGGITQSPKYLFRKEGQNVTLSCEQNLNHDAMYWYRQDPGQGLRLIYYSQIVNDFQKGDIAEGYSVSREKKESFPLTVTSAQKNPTAFYLCASSIPGQAHLYGYTFGSGTRLTVV.